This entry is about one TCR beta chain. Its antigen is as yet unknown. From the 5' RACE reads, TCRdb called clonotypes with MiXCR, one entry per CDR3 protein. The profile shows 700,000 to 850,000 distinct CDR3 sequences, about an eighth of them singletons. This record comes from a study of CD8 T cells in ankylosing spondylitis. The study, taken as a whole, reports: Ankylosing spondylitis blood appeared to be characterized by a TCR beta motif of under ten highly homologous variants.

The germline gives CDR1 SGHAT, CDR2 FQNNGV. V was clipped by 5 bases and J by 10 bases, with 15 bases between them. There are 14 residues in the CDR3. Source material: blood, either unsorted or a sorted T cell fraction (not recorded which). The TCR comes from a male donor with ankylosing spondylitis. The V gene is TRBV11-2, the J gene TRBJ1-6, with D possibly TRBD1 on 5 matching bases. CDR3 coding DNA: TGTGCCAGCAGCCAGATCCTCGGGGACTCACCCCTCCACTTT. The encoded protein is CASSQILGDSPLHF.